This paragraph reports one TCR beta chain. Its antigen target is currently unknown. No base quality information exists; no much larger clone differs at one position. This sample is drawn from a study of cytomegalovirus exposure and HLA in healthy donors (dated by TCRdb to about 2017). A note on the overall study: An earlier analysis of 587 of the donors reported roughly 300 Gb of sequence data and 95 million to 130 million unique TCR beta sequences obtained from some 200 million T cells. Roughly 300 gigabases of sequencing data and approximately 91 million unique TCR sequences made up an early release that covered fewer than 650 HLA-typed donors. The genetic ancestry cluster associated with self-reported Caucasian donors included about 84% of the roughly 380 genotyped donors. The study was designed to test whether signatures of past pathogen exposure could be identified by cataloging public T cell receptors. The study profiled the T cell repertoires of 666 subjects by immunosequencing and related them to cytomegalovirus serostatus. Besides the first cohort of 666 subjects, a separate validation cohort made up of 120 different subjects was used. To predict cytomegalovirus infection status, the study brought together high-throughput TCR immunosequencing, statistical association of individual TCRs with disease status, and machine learning. A later analysis re-examined previously published TCR beta repertoires from 610 or so donors and added high-resolution HLA genotyping to investigate patterns of TCR occurrence. Rather than drawing on any new phenotypic data, the later analysis identified candidate immune exposures from TCR beta sequences and the way those sequences occurred across donors. In an earlier analysis of roughly 580 of the donors, high-throughput TCR beta sequencing was used to judge whether each TCR beta V gene segment behaved as functional or pseudogenic. Donor age, sex, ethnicity and CMV serostatus were compiled together with the repertoire data. A later genetic analysis took genome-wide SNP genotypes for about three fifths of the roughly 670 donors and used that subset as a discovery cohort. Every discovery cohort repertoire had been produced on one sequencing platform. Class I and class II HLA loci were covered by the typing at four-digit resolution. The number of typed donors differed by locus: roughly 620-630 for A, B, C, DRB1 and DQB1; 522 for DQA1; about 600 for DPA1; and some 450 for DPB1. Several DR-DQ haplotypes were treated as single units for association and clustering because of strong linkage in the cohort. Across around 400 genotyped donors of the cohort, an average of approximately 240,000 unique TCR beta nucleotide sequences per donor were sequenced, and about a sixth of those sequences were non-productive.

In total, 630 or so healthy bone marrow donors made up the cohort. Cohort members were all nominally healthy when sampled, although unrecorded immune exposures were likely present. The donor was CMV seronegative and was included in the group of several hundred seronegative cohort members. Every donor gave a peripheral blood sample, and the peripheral blood mononuclear cells from that sample were used for TCR beta sequencing. The Qiagen DNeasy Blood Extraction Kit was used to extract genomic DNA from the blood cell samples. The library was obtained by the immunoSEQ multiplex PCR assay. For the multiplex PCR, a mixture combining 60 forward primers for TCR Vbeta segments and 13 reverse primers for TCR Jbeta segments was used. The CDR3 region of rearranged TCR beta genes was amplified from genomic DNA with a multiplex PCR assay. Amplified TCR beta libraries were sequenced as 87-base-pair reads on the Illumina HiSeq System. In the source study's methods: A later analysis counted some 74 million unique TCR beta chains across the 666 repertoires, and some 11 million of these chains were shared by at least two donors. A nearest-neighbor algorithm error-corrected the raw reads and collapsed the reads into unique sequences, merging closely related sequences to remove PCR and sequencing errors. V, D and J gene segments were assigned by aligning CDR3 sequences to IMGT reference sequences. For a sequence to be retained, a match of at least six nucleotides to both a V gene segment and a J gene segment was required. Rearrangements were classified as productive when the CDR3 lacked stop codons and remained in frame with V and J, and all other rearrangements were classified as non-productive. CDR3 was defined according to IMGT convention as the region running from the second conserved V-encoded cysteine to the conserved J-encoded phenylalanine. The earlier analysis of approximately 500 of the donors excluded sequences that lacked an unambiguous match to a single V gene segment. In an earlier analysis of more than 500 of the donors, a V segment was called functional when productive rearrangements were above 56.7%, and segregating when the standard deviation between donors exceeded 5%. To diagnose cytomegalovirus status from the catalog of TCR beta chain sequences, a statistical classification framework was built. V and J gene assignment, in a later analysis, came from comparing TCR nucleotide sequences with IMGT/GENE-DB human TR gene sequences. A later analysis assigned CDR3 sequences and most-parsimonious VDJ recombination scenarios with the TCRdist pipeline. In a later analysis, every TCR beta chain was defined by the combination of its CDR3 amino acid sequence and its V-gene family, and reads without a unique V-gene family were dropped. A later analysis removed 500 to 600 highly shared, low-generation-probability nucleotide sequences to deal with suspected cross-contamination and a sequencing artifact. For each public chain, a later analysis derived a clonal expansion index from normalized ranks of inferred template counts within each repertoire. In a later analysis, generation probabilities were computed using a VDJ recombination model fitted to out-of-frame rearrangements, and the results were checked against IGoR. A later analysis scored TCR-TCR, TCR-HLA and TCR-CMV co-occurrence with hypergeometric tests, applying a repertoire-size bias correction to TCR pairs. False discovery rates were estimated in a later analysis by permuting HLA or CMV assignments 20 times. In a later analysis, co-occurring TCRs were grouped with DBSCAN, and TCRdist sequence similarity was added when clustering was performed within HLA-allele-positive subsets. Repertoires with fewer than 30,000 or more than 120,000 public chains were left out of co-occurrence clustering, as were a handful of repertoires with anomalous nucleotide sharing. Imported from immuneACCESS, the table was reduced by TCRdb to in-frame sequences with V and J called. These copies leave out some clones; in studies compared against another copy, an unresolved V gene accounts for under half, and the cause of the remainder is not known. V and J calls and clone size are as listed in that table; D and trimming were resolved from the DNA. Recorded for this sample are 150,000 or so clones; roughly 72% of them occurred a single time. The ten largest clones capture about 2.1% of the sample.

CDR1 and CDR2, looked up from the germline V gene (reference sequence), are LNHDA and SQIVND. The CDR3 has 13 amino acids, counting the end cysteine and phenylalanine. Of the read, only the CDR3 DNA is kept; its 39 bases are in frame from base 1. V lost 0 bases and J lost 6 bases; the stretch between them is 8 bases long. General conclusions and limits of the study: A later genetic analysis reported fewer N-insertions in productive TCRs among donors in an Asian-associated ancestry cluster than the roughly 700-donor mean. Some IMGT-functional V segments, including TRBV6-2 and TRBV6-3, could not be distinguished by the 87-base-pair reads and were therefore excluded. Because HLA typing was missing for some donors at each locus, association tests included only the typed subset. While some public TCRs were present in many individuals, most TCR sequences turned up only very rarely across donors. V-gene and J-gene trimming of TCR beta chains was associated with a missense DCLRE1C variant in a later genetic analysis, and the association was replicated in an independent cohort. In vitro tests confirmed that a few of the cytomegalovirus-associated TCR beta chains recognize cytomegalovirus antigens. Most CMV-associated TCR beta chains appeared to be HLA-restricted in a later analysis, and the HLA associations seemed to be driven largely by CMV exposure. In both the original and validation cohorts, the classifier was reported to diagnose cytomegalovirus status with high specificity and sensitivity. A later analysis associated 17,000 or so TCR beta sequences with specific HLA alleles at a false discovery rate of 0.05. A later analysis reported that several top co-occurrence clusters appeared linked to parvovirus B19, influenza, CMV and Epstein-Barr virus. Correlated functional status among segregating V segments might reflect linkage disequilibrium, but an unknown experimental factor could not be ruled out. Only TCR beta chains were sequenced in this cohort, and the absence of alpha or paired-chain data limited detectable features. In an earlier analysis of 500 to 650 of the donors, most TCR beta V segments appeared in productive rearrangements about 87% or about 30% of the time, broadly matching IMGT annotations. Presence/absence analyses assumed roughly uniform sequencing depth across donors, an assumption that may not hold. The only immune exposure information available for the cohort was CMV serostatus. About 17 rarely observed V segments, including chromosome 9 orphons, were excluded from the earlier analysis of approximately 500 of the donors because counts were too low. In a later analysis, HLA-associated TCR beta chains were found to be more clonally expanded and to have lower generation probabilities than equally common non-associated chains. A cluster of highly shared sequence variants was judged likely to represent a technical artifact of the sequencing pipeline. In the study, 150 to 200 TCR beta chains were listed as associated with cytomegalovirus. Assigning TCR associations to individual alleles was difficult when HLA alleles, especially DR and DQ, strongly co-occurred. A further reported finding was that TCR beta sequences accurately predicted the HLA-A and HLA-B alleles for most subjects in the first cohort. It was suggested by the authors that the approach could potentially be generalized to other disease states and immunological phenotypes. According to a later analysis, TCR association rates differed among HLA loci, with DRB1 alleles showing the most associated TCRs and HLA-C alleles showing the fewest.

This clonotype originated in a man in his thirties or forties in good health and CMV-seronegative. The specimen sequenced was PBMCs. The rearranged chain carries TRBV19 and TRBJ2-5, with the D segment identity uncertain. The nucleotides are TGTGCCAGTAGTATAGAGTGGGCGAAGACCCAGTACTTC. This gives the protein CASSIEWAKTQYF.